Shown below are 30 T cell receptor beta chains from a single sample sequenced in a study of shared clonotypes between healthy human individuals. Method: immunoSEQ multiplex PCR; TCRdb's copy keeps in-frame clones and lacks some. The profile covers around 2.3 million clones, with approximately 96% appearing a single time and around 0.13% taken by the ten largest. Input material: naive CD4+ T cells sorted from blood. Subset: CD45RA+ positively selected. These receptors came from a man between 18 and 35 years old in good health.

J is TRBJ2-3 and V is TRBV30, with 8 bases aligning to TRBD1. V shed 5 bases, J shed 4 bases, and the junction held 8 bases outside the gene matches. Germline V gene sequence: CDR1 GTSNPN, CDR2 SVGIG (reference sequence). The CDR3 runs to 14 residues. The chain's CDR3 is CAWARTGSADTQYF. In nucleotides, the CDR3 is TGTGCCTGGGCCCGGACAGGGAGCGCAGATACGCAGTATTTT.

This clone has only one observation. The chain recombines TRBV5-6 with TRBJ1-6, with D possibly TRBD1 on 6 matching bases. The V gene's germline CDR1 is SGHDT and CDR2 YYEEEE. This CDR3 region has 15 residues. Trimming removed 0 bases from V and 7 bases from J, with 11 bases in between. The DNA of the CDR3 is TGTGCCAGCAGCTTGGACAGGGCTTTCAATTCACCCCTCCACTTT. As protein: CASSLDRAFNSPLHF. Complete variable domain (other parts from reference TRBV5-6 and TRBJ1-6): DAGVTQSPTHLIKTRGQQVTLRCSPKSGHDTVSWYQQALGQGPQFIFQYYEEEERQRGNFPDRFSGHQFPNYSSELNVNALLLGDSALYLCASSLDRAFNSPLHFGNGTRLTVT.

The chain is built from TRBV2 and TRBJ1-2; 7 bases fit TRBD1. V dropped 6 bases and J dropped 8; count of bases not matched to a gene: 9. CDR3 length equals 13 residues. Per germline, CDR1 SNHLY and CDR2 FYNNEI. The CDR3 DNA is TGTGCCAGCAGGGGGGACAGAAGTGAAGGCTACACCTTC. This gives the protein CASRGDRSEGYTF.

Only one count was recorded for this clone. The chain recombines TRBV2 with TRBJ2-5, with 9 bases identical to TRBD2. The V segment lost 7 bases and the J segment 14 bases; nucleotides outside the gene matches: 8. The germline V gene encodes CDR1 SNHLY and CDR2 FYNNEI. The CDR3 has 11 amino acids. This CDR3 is CASNGREGKYF. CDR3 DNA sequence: TGTGCCAGCAATGGGCGGGAGGGGAAATACTTC.

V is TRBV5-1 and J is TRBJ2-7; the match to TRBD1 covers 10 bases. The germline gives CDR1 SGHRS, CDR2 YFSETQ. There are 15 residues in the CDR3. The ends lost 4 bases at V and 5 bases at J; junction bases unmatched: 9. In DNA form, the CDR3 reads TGCGCCAGCAGCAAATCGACAGGGGGCTCAGACGAGCAGTACTTC. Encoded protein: CASSKSTGGSDEQYF.

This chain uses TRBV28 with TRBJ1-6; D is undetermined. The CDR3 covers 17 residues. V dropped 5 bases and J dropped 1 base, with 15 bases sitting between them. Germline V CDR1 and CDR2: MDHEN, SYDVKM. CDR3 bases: TGTGCCAGCAGTATTCAGGTTGATAGGTCCTATAATTCACCCCTCCACTTT. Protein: CASSIQVDRSYNSPLHF.

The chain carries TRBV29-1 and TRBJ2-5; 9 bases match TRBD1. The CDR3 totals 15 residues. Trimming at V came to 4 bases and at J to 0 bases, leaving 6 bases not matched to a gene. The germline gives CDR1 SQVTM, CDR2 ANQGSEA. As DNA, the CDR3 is TGCAGCGTTGCCGGGACAGGGAGGCACCAAGAGACCCAGTACTTC. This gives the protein CSVAGTGRHQETQYF.

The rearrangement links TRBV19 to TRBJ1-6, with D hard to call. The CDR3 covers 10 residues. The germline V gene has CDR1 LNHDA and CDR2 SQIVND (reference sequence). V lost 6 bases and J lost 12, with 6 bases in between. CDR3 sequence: CASSQRPLHF. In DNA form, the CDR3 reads TGTGCCAGTAGCCAAAGACCCCTCCACTTT.

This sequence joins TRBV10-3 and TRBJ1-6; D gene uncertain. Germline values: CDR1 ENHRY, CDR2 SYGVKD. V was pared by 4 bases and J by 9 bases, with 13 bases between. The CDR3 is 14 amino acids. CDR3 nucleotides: TGTGCCATCAGTGGGGGTCTTGCTGGTTCACCCCTCCACTTT. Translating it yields CAISGGLAGSPLHF.

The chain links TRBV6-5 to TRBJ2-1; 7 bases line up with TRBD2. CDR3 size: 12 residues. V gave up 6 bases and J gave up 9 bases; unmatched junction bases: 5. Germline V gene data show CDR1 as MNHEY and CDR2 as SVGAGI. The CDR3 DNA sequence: TGTGCCAGCAGCAGGACTAGGGGTGAGCAGTTCTTC. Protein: CASSRTRGEQFF.

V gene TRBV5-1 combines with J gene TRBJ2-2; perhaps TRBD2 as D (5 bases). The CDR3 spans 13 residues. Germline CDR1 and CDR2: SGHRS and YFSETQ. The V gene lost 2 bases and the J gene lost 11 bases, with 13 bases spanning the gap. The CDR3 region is CASSFPGLTELFF. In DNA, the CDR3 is TGCGCCAGCAGCTTCCCCGGACTCACCGAGCTGTTTTTT.

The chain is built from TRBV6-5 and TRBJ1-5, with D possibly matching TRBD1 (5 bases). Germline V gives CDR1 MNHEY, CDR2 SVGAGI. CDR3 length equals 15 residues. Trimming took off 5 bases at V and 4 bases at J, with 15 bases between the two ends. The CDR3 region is CASSRSGAKNQPQHF. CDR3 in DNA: TGTGCCAGCAGTCGGTCCGGGGCTAAGAATCAGCCCCAGCATTTT.

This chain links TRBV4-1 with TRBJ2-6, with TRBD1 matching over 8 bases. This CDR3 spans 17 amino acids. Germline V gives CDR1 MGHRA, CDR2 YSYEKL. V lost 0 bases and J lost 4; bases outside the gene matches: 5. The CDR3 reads CASSQEQGAAGANVLTF. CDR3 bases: TGCGCCAGCAGCCAAGAGCAGGGGGCGGCCGGGGCCAACGTCCTGACTTTC.

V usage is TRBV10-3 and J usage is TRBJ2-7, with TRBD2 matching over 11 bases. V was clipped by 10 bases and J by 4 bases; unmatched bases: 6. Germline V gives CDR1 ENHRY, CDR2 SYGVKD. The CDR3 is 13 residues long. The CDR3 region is CATTSGSVYEQYF. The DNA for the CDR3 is TGTGCCACCACTAGCGGGAGTGTTTACGAGCAGTACTTC.

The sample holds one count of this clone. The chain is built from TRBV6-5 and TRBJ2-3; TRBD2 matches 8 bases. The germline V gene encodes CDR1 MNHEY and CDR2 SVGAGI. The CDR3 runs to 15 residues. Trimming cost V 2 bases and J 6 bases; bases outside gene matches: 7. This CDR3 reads CASSYLGGASDTQYF. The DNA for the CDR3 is TGTGCCAGCAGTTACCTCGGGGGGGCAAGCGATACGCAGTATTTT.

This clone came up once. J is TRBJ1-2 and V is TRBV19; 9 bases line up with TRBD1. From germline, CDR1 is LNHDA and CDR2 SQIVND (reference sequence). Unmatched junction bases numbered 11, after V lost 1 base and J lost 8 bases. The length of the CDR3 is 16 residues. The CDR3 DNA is TGTGCCAGTAGTATAGGCCTCGGACAGGGGACAAAGGGCTACACCTTC. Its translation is CASSIGLGQGTKGYTF. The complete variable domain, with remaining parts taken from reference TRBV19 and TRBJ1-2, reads DGGITQSPKYLFRKEGQNVTLSCEQNLNHDAMYWYRQDPGQGLRLIYYSQIVNDFQKGDIAEGYSVSREKKESFPLTVTSAQKNPTAFYLCASSIGLGQGTKGYTFGSGTRLTVV.

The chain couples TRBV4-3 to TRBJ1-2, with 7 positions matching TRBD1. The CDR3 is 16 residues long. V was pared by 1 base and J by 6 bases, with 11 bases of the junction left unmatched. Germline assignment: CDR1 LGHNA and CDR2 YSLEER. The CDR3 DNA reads TGCGCCAGCAGCCAAGGAGCGGCAGGACAGGTGAATGGCTACACCTTC. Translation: CASSQGAAGQVNGYTF.

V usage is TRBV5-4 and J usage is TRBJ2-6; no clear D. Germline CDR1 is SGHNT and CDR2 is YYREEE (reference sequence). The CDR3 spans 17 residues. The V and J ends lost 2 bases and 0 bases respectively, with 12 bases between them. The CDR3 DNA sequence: TGTGCCAGCAGCTTAACAGTGGGTGTCTCTGGGGCCAACGTCCTGACTTTC. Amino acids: CASSLTVGVSGANVLTF.

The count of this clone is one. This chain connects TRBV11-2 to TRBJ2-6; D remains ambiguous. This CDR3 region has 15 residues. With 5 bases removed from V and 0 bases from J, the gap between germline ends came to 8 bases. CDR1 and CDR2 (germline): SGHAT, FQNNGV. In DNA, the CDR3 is TGTGCCAGCAGCGACACTACCTCTGGGGCCAACGTCCTGACTTTC. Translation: CASSDTTSGANVLTF.

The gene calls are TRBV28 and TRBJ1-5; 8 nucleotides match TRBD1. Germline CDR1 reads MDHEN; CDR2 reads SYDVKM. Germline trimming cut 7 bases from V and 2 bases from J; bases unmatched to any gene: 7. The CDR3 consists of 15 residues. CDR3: CASIRTGWGNQPQHF. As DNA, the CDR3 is TGTGCCAGCATCCGGACAGGGTGGGGCAATCAGCCCCAGCATTTT.

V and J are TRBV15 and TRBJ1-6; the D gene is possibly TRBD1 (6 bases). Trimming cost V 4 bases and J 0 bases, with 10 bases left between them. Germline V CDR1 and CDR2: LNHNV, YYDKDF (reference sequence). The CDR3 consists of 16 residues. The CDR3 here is CATSTTGSSYNSPLHF. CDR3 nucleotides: TGTGCCACCAGCACCACAGGGAGCTCCTATAATTCACCCCTCCACTTT.

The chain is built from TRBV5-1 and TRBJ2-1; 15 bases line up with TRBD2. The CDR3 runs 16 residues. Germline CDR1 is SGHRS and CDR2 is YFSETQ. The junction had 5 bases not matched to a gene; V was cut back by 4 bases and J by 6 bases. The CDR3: CASSRGTSGRSNEQFF. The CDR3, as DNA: TGCGCCAGCAGCCGGGGGACTAGCGGGAGGAGCAATGAGCAGTTCTTC. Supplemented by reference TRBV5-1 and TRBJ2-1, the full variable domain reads KAGVTQTPRYLIKTRGQQVTLSCSPISGHRSVSWYQQTPGQGLQFLFEYFSETQRNKGNFPGRFSGRQFSNSRSEMNVSTLELGDSALYLCASSRGTSGRSNEQFFGPGTRLTVL.

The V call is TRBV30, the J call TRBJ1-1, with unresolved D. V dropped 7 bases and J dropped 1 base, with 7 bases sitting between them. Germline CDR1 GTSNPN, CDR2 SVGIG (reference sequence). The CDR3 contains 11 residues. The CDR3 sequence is CASRENTEAFF. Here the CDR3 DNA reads TGTGCCTCGAGAGAGAACACTGAAGCTTTCTTT.

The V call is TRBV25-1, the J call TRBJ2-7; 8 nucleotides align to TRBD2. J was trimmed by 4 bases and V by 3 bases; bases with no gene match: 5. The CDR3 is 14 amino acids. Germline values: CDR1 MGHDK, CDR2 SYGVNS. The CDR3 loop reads CASSDIRGGYEQYF. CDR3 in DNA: TGTGCCAGCAGTGATATACGGGGGGGGTACGAGCAGTACTTC.

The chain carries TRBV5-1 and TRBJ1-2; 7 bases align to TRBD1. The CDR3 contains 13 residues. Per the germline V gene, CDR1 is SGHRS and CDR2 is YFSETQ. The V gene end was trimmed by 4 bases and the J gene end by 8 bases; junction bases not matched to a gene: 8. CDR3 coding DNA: TGCGCCAGCAGCCCCGGGACAGCGGAGGGCTACACCTTC. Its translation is CASSPGTAEGYTF.

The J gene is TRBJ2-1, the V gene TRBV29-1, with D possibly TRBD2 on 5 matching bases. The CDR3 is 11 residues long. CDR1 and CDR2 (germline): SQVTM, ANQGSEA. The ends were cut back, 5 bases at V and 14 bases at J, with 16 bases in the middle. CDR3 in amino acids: CSVSLLDREFF. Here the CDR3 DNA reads TGCAGCGTTTCGCTACTAGATCGAGAGTTCTTC.

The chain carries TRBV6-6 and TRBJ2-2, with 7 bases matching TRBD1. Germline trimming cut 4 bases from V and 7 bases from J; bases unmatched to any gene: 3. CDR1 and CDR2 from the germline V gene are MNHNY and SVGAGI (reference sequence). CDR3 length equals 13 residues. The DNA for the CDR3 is TGTGCCAGCAGTTCCAGGGGGAACGGGGAGCTGTTTTTT. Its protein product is CASSSRGNGELFF.

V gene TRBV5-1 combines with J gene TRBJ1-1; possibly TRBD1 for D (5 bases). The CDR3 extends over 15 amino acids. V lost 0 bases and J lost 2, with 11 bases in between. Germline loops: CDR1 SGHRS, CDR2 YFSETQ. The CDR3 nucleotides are TGCGCCAGCAGCTTGGCCCCAGGGATAAACACTGAAGCTTTCTTT. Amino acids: CASSLAPGINTEAFF.

Here the CDR3 reads CASSPDRGDSYEQYF. The CDR3 DNA reads as TGCGCCAGCAGCCCGGACAGGGGCGATTCCTACGAGCAGTACTTC. The chain combines TRBV4-1 with TRBJ2-7; 9 bases fit TRBD1. J lost 1 base, V lost 4 bases, and 5 bases had no gene match. The CDR3 spans 15 residues. The germline gives CDR1 MGHRA, CDR2 YSYEKL.

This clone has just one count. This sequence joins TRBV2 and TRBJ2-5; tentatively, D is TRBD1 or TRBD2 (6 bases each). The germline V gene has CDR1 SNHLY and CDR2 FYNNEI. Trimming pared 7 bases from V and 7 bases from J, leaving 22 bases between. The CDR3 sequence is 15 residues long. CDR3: CASIGGKQGGGTQYF. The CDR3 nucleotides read TGTGCCAGCATTGGAGGGAAACAGGGAGGTGGGACCCAGTACTTC.